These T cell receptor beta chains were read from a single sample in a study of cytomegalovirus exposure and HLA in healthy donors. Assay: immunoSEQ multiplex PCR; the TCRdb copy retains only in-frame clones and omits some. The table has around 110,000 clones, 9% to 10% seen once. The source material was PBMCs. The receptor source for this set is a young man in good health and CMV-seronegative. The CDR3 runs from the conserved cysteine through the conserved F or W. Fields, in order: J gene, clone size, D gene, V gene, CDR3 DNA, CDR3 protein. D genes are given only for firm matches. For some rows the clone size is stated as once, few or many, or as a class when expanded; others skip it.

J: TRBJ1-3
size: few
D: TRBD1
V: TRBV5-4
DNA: TGTGCCAGCAGCCAGGGACAGGAGGGAAACGCCATATATTTT
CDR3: CASSQGQEGNAIYF

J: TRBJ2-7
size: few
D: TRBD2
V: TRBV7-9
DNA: TGTGCCAGCAGCTCGAGACTAGCAACATCCTACGAGCAGTACTTC
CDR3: CASSSRLATSYEQYF

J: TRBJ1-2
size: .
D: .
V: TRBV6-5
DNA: TGTGCCAGCAGTTACTCCGAGGAGTCTAACTATGGCTACACCTTC
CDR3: CASSYSEESNYGYTF

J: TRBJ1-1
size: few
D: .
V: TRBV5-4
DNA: TGTGCCAGCAGCTTGGCCGCAGGGAACACTGAAGCTTTCTTT
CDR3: CASSLAAGNTEAFF

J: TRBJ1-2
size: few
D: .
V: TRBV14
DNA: TGTGCCAGCAGACAAACTGGGAAGACTAATGGCTACACCTTC
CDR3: CASRQTGKTNGYTF

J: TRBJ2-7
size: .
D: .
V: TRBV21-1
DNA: TGTGCCAGCAGCAGGGGGACTAGCGCAACCTACGAGCAGTACTTC
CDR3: CASSRGTSATYEQYF

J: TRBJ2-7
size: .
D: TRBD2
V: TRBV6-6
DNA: TGTGCCAGCACCAAACTAGCGGGAGGGCGAGAGCAGTACTTC
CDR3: CASTKLAGGREQYF

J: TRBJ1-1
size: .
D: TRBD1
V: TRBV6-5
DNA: TGTGCCAGCAGTGTCCGGGACAGGGTGAACACTGAAGCTTTCTTT
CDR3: CASSVRDRVNTEAFF

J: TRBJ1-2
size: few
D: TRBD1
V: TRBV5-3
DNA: TGTGCCAGAAGCTTGAAGGACAGGGTCAAAGGCTACACCTTC
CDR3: CARSLKDRVKGYTF

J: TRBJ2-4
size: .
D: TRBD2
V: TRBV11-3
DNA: TGTGCCAGCAGCGGGGCGGGAGTTACCAAAAACATTCAGTACTTC
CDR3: CASSGAGVTKNIQYF

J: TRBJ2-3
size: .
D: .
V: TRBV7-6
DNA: TGTGCCAGCAGCCAAACCTATAGCACAGATACGCAGTATTTT
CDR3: CASSQTYSTDTQYF

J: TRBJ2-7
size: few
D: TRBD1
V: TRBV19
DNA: TGTGCCAGTAGTGGACAGGGACACGAGCAGTACTTC
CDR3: CASSGQGHEQYF

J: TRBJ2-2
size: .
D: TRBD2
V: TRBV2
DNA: TGTGCCAGCAGAGGACTAGCGGGAGTAACCGGGGAGCTGTTTTTT
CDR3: CASRGLAGVTGELFF

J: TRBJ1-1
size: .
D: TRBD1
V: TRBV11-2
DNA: TGTGCCAGCAGTTTGCAGGGGGAGAACACTGAAGCTTTCTTT
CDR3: CASSLQGENTEAFF

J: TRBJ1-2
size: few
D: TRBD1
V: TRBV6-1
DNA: TGTGCCAGCAGCGAATCCGGGACAGGGGGCCGTGGCTACACCTTC
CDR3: CASSESGTGGRGYTF

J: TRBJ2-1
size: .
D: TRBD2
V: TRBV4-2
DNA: TGTGCCAGCAGCCAAGATGGGGCGGGAGAAGTAGGGGAGCAGTTCTTC
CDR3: CASSQDGAGEVGEQFF

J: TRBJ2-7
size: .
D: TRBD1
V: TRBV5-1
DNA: TGCGCCAGCAGCTTCGGGACAGGGAGCTACGAGCAGTACTTC
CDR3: CASSFGTGSYEQYF

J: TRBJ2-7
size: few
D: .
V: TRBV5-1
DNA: TGCGCCACTTCGGACAGTGGCTACGAGCAGTACTTC
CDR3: CATSDSGYEQYF

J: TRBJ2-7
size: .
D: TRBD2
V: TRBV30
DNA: TGTGCCTTGGAGTCTCCCGGGGGGTGGGGATTGCGCTTACGTGGATCTGGGATCTACGAGCAGTACTTC
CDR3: CALESPGGWGLRLRGSGIYEQYF

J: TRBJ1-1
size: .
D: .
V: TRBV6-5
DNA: TGTGCCAGCAGCACCTTTGGGGCAAGGAACACTGAAGCTTTCTTT
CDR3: CASSTFGARNTEAFF

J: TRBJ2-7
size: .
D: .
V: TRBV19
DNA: TGTGCCAGTAGTATCGGACTAACCTACGAGCAGTACTTC
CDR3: CASSIGLTYEQYF

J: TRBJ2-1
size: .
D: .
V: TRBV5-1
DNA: TGCGCCAGCAGCTTGGAGGGGGACCGCTCCTACAATGAGCAGTTCTTC
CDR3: CASSLEGDRSYNEQFF

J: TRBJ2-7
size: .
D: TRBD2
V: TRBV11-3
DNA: TGTGCCAGCAGCCTACGGGGGGGGCGGGAGCAGTACTTC
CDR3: CASSLRGGREQYF